This T cell receptor (beta chain) was identified during a study of cytotoxic CD8 clonotypes in ibrutinib-treated CLL. On the study more broadly: Averaging across samples gave approximately 250,000 productive templates and around 100,000 productive rearrangements.

To note about this clone: Antigen unknown.

Germline-derived CDR1 and CDR2 are MDHEN and SYDVKM. Trimming at V came to 5 bases and at J to 1 base, leaving 7 bases not matched to a gene. The CDR3 covers 15 residues. Findings and limits, study-wide: On treatment, the uncommon public clonotypes contracted or remained stable.

The authors obtained around 2 micrograms of genomic DNA from cryopreserved PBMCs for TCR beta libraries. Using immunoSEQ multiplex PCR, the repertoire was profiled, and TCRdb retains in-frame clones only, with some absent. The sample lists 200,000 to 250,000 clones, about four fifths occurring once. The TCR sequence derives from a human donor with chronic lymphocytic leukemia. This chain links TRBV28 with TRBJ1-1; TRBD1 matches 7 bases. Sequencing used PBMCs, obtained after 12 months of ibrutinib treatment. The CDR3 sequence: CASSKHGTANTEAFF. The CDR3 nucleotides are TGTGCCAGCAGTAAACACGGGACAGCGAACACTGAAGCTTTCTTT.